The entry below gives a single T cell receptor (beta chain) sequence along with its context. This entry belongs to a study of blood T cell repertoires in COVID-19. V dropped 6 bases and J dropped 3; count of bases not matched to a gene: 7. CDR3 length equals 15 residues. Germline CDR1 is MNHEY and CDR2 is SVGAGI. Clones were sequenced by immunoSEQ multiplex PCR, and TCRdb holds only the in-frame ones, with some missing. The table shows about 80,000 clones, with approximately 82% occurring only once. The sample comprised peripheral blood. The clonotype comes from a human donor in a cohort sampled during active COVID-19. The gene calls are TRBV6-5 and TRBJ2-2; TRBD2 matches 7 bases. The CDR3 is CASSNWGGDTGELFF. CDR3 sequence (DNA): TGTGCCAGCAGCAATTGGGGAGGGGACACCGGGGAGCTGTTTTTT.